These T cell receptor beta chains were read from a single sample in a study of CD8+ T cells in alopecia areata. The assay was immunoSEQ multiplex PCR, and TCRdb's table has in-frame clones only and misses some. The sample lists around 190,000 clones, 45% to 65% occurring once. Specimen: CD4+ T cells sorted from blood, collected at week 4, from a patient treated with tofacitinib. These TCRs come from a human donor with alopecia areata. Both conserved end residues are part of each CDR3. A D gene is named only where the DNA matches it firmly. Only some rows state a clone size, as once, few, many or a class for expanded clones.

v_gene: TRBV27; abundance: -; d_gene: TRBD2; j_gene: TRBJ2-3; CDR3aa: CASSLISGLAGVTDTQYF; CDR3nt: TGTGCCAGCAGTTTAATCTCAGGACTAGCGGGAGTGACAGATACGCAGTATTTT
v_gene: TRBV18; abundance: -; d_gene: TRBD1; j_gene: TRBJ1-2; CDR3aa: CASALTGGDYGYTF; CDR3nt: TGTGCCAGCGCCTTGACAGGGGGTGACTATGGCTACACCTTC
v_gene: TRBV30; abundance: -; d_gene: -; j_gene: TRBJ1-1; CDR3aa: CAWSEDTEAFF; CDR3nt: TGTGCCTGGAGTGAGGACACTGAAGCTTTCTTT
v_gene: TRBV30; abundance: -; d_gene: -; j_gene: TRBJ2-7; CDR3aa: CAWSAPGQQYF; CDR3nt: TGTGCCTGGAGCGCGCCGGGACAGCAGTACTTC
v_gene: TRBV5-1; abundance: -; d_gene: -; j_gene: TRBJ1-1; CDR3aa: CASQRGEGGWNTEAFF; CDR3nt: TGCGCCAGTCAACGAGGGGAGGGAGGGTGGAACACTGAAGCTTTCTTT
v_gene: TRBV5-1; abundance: -; d_gene: TRBD2; j_gene: TRBJ2-5; CDR3aa: CASSRTSGEETQYF; CDR3nt: TGCGCCAGCAGCCGGACTAGCGGCGAAGAGACCCAGTACTTC
v_gene: TRBV30; abundance: few; d_gene: -; j_gene: TRBJ1-5; CDR3aa: CAWSLRRGDQPQHF; CDR3nt: TGTGCCTGGAGTCTCCGCCGGGGAGACCAGCCCCAGCATTTT
v_gene: TRBV4-3; abundance: -; d_gene: -; j_gene: TRBJ1-3; CDR3aa: CASSQGSSGNTIYF; CDR3nt: TGCGCCAGCAGCCAAGGGTCCTCTGGAAACACCATATATTTT
v_gene: TRBV5-1; abundance: once; d_gene: TRBD1; j_gene: TRBJ2-3; CDR3aa: CASSLVATGGVDGTDTQYF; CDR3nt: TGCGCCAGCAGCTTGGTAGCGACAGGGGGTGTAGATGGCACAGATACGCAGTATTTT
v_gene: TRBV18; abundance: few; d_gene: -; j_gene: TRBJ2-2; CDR3aa: CASSPQTGELFF; CDR3nt: TGTGCCAGCTCTCCTCAAACCGGGGAGCTGTTTTTT
v_gene: TRBV7-9; abundance: -; d_gene: TRBD2; j_gene: TRBJ2-7; CDR3aa: CASSVTSGSEQYF; CDR3nt: TGTGCCAGCAGCGTGACTAGCGGGAGCGAGCAGTACTTC
v_gene: TRBV29-1; abundance: -; d_gene: -; j_gene: TRBJ1-2; CDR3aa: CSVGPVGYTF; CDR3nt: TGCAGCGTTGGGCCGGTGGGCTACACCTTC
v_gene: TRBV9; abundance: -; d_gene: -; j_gene: TRBJ2-3; CDR3aa: CASSYSPRHTPNTQYF; CDR3nt: TGTGCCAGCAGCTACTCCCCGCGACACACGCCAAATACGCAGTATTTT
v_gene: TRBV7-2; abundance: -; d_gene: -; j_gene: TRBJ1-3; CDR3aa: CASSSGPSGNTIYF; CDR3nt: TGTGCCAGCAGCTCCGGGCCCTCTGGAAACACCATATATTTT
v_gene: TRBV7-2; abundance: -; d_gene: -; j_gene: TRBJ1-1; CDR3aa: CASSTDSNTEAFF; CDR3nt: TGTGCCAGCAGCACGGACAGCAACACTGAAGCTTTCTTT
v_gene: TRBV18; abundance: -; d_gene: TRBD1; j_gene: TRBJ2-7; CDR3aa: CASSYPGQLSEQYF; CDR3nt: TGTGCCAGCTCATACCCGGGACAGCTGAGCGAGCAGTACTTC
v_gene: TRBV28; abundance: few; d_gene: -; j_gene: TRBJ2-2; CDR3aa: CASRDSQRAKLFF; CDR3nt: TGTGCCAGCAGGGACTCGCAGCGGGCAAAGCTGTTTTTT
v_gene: TRBV27; abundance: -; d_gene: -; j_gene: TRBJ1-5; CDR3aa: CASSLSIGNQPQHF; CDR3nt: TGTGCCAGCAGTTTATCGATTGGCAATCAGCCCCAGCATTTT
v_gene: TRBV25-1; abundance: -; d_gene: TRBD2; j_gene: TRBJ2-2; CDR3aa: CASALASGSLTGELFF; CDR3nt: TGTGCCAGCGCGCTTGCTAGCGGGAGTCTCACCGGGGAGCTGTTTTTT
v_gene: TRBV7-8; abundance: -; d_gene: -; j_gene: TRBJ2-7; CDR3aa: CASSLASSGEQYF; CDR3nt: TGTGCCAGCAGCTTAGCGAGTAGCGGTGAGCAGTACTTC
v_gene: TRBV6-1; abundance: -; d_gene: TRBD1; j_gene: TRBJ1-1; CDR3aa: CASSGTGGATEAFF; CDR3nt: TGTGCCAGCTCCGGGACAGGGGGAGCCACTGAAGCTTTCTTT
v_gene: TRBV7-2; abundance: few; d_gene: -; j_gene: TRBJ1-1; CDR3aa: CASSRGNTEAFF; CDR3nt: TGTGCCAGCAGCAGGGGGAACACTGAAGCTTTCTTT
v_gene: TRBV28; abundance: -; d_gene: -; j_gene: TRBJ2-7; CDR3aa: CASSLLGRGSFF; CDR3nt: TGTGCCAGCAGTTTATTGGGCAGGGGCTCTTTCTTC
v_gene: TRBV5-4; abundance: few; d_gene: -; j_gene: TRBJ2-7; CDR3aa: CASRREGTYEQYF; CDR3nt: TGTGCCAGCAGACGGGAAGGAACCTACGAGCAGTACTTC
v_gene: TRBV18; abundance: -; d_gene: TRBD2; j_gene: TRBJ2-3; CDR3aa: CASSPTSGDTDTQYF; CDR3nt: TGTGCCAGCTCACCAACTAGCGGCGACACAGATACGCAGTATTTT
v_gene: TRBV2; abundance: -; d_gene: -; j_gene: TRBJ2-3; CDR3aa: CASSEADSSDTQYF; CDR3nt: TGTGCCAGCAGTGAAGCTGATAGCTCTGATACGCAGTATTTT
v_gene: TRBV5-1; abundance: -; d_gene: -; j_gene: TRBJ2-1; CDR3aa: CASSLVATEQFF; CDR3nt: TGCGCCAGCAGCTTGGTAGCGACAGAGCAGTTCTTC
v_gene: TRBV9; abundance: -; d_gene: -; j_gene: TRBJ2-4; CDR3aa: CASSVRPLGENIQYF; CDR3nt: TGTGCCAGCAGCGTACGCCCTCTTGGAGAAAACATTCAGTACTTC
v_gene: TRBV5-8; abundance: -; d_gene: -; j_gene: TRBJ1-5; CDR3aa: CASSLWGAGPQQPQHF; CDR3nt: TGTGCCAGCAGCCTGTGGGGCGCAGGACCACAACAGCCCCAGCATTTT
v_gene: TRBV29-1; abundance: -; d_gene: -; j_gene: TRBJ1-1; CDR3aa: CSVQDTEAFF; CDR3nt: TGCAGCGTTCAAGACACTGAAGCTTTCTTT
v_gene: TRBV4-2; abundance: -; d_gene: -; j_gene: TRBJ2-3; CDR3aa: CASSGRLVGETDTQYF; CDR3nt: TGTGCCAGCAGCGGACGACTAGTTGGAGAGACAGATACGCAGTATTTT
v_gene: TRBV5-1; abundance: -; d_gene: -; j_gene: TRBJ2-3; CDR3aa: CASSPPTGRGTDTQYF; CDR3nt: TGCGCCAGCAGCCCCCCAACGGGACGGGGCACAGATACGCAGTATTTT
v_gene: TRBV30; abundance: -; d_gene: TRBD2; j_gene: TRBJ2-7; CDR3aa: CAWSPRVLAGGWEQYF; CDR3nt: TGTGCCTGGAGTCCCCGAGTACTAGCGGGGGGTTGGGAGCAGTACTTC
v_gene: TRBV30; abundance: -; d_gene: TRBD1; j_gene: TRBJ2-7; CDR3aa: CAWSRRTGGIYEQYF; CDR3nt: TGTGCCTGGAGTAGACGGACAGGGGGCATATACGAGCAGTACTTC
v_gene: TRBV29-1; abundance: -; d_gene: -; j_gene: TRBJ2-7; CDR3aa: CSVDFQRSGEQYF; CDR3nt: TGCAGCGTTGATTTCCAGAGATCGGGGGAGCAGTACTTC
v_gene: TRBV5-1; abundance: -; d_gene: -; j_gene: TRBJ1-2; CDR3aa: CASSLDLGGNYGYTF; CDR3nt: TGCGCCAGCAGCTTGGATCTGGGAGGCAACTATGGCTACACCTTC
v_gene: TRBV23-1; abundance: -; d_gene: -; j_gene: TRBJ2-5; CDR3aa: CASTSSGHSYQETQYF; CDR3nt: TGCGCCAGCACCTCTTCCGGGCACTCGTACCAAGAGACCCAGTACTTC
v_gene: TRBV2; abundance: -; d_gene: -; j_gene: TRBJ1-1; CDR3aa: CASRPRVGGYTEAFF; CDR3nt: TGTGCCAGCAGACCAAGGGTGGGGGGTTACACTGAAGCTTTCTTT
v_gene: TRBV9; abundance: -; d_gene: TRBD2; j_gene: TRBJ2-1; CDR3aa: CASSGRGTSEEQFF; CDR3nt: TGTGCCAGCAGCGGCCGAGGGACTAGCGAGGAGCAGTTCTTC
v_gene: TRBV29-1; abundance: -; d_gene: -; j_gene: TRBJ1-2; CDR3aa: CSVVQGLLYGYTF; CDR3nt: TGCAGCGTTGTCCAAGGACTGCTCTATGGCTACACCTTC
v_gene: TRBV2; abundance: few; d_gene: -; j_gene: TRBJ2-5; CDR3aa: CASSSGTQETQYF; CDR3nt: TGTGCCAGCAGTTCCGGGACCCAAGAGACCCAGTACTTC
v_gene: TRBV4-1; abundance: -; d_gene: TRBD1; j_gene: TRBJ2-3; CDR3aa: CASSQDFQGVGTDTQYF; CDR3nt: TGCGCCAGCAGCCAAGATTTCCAGGGGGTAGGGACAGATACGCAGTATTTT
v_gene: TRBV29-1; abundance: -; d_gene: -; j_gene: TRBJ1-1; CDR3aa: CSVQGNMNTEAFF; CDR3nt: TGCAGCGTTCAGGGGAACATGAACACTGAAGCTTTCTTT
v_gene: TRBV7-8; abundance: -; d_gene: TRBD2; j_gene: TRBJ2-7; CDR3aa: CASSLSRTGGDDEQYF; CDR3nt: TGTGCCAGCAGCTTATCGAGGACGGGAGGGGATGACGAGCAGTACTTC
v_gene: TRBV29-1; abundance: -; d_gene: -; j_gene: TRBJ2-3; CDR3aa: CSVWTATDTQYF; CDR3nt: TGCAGCGTTTGGACGGCCACAGATACGCAGTATTTT
v_gene: TRBV5-1; abundance: once; d_gene: TRBD2; j_gene: TRBJ2-5; CDR3aa: CASSLATGGPETQYF; CDR3nt: TGCGCCAGCAGCTTGGCCACGGGAGGGCCGGAGACCCAGTACTTC
v_gene: TRBV7-3; abundance: once; d_gene: -; j_gene: TRBJ1-4; CDR3aa: CASSDSPGARVF; CDR3nt: TGTGCCAGCAGCGATAGTCCGGGAGCCCGGGTTTTT
v_gene: TRBV20-1; abundance: -; d_gene: -; j_gene: TRBJ2-3; CDR3aa: CSASADDTQYF; CDR3nt: TGCAGTGCTAGTGCTGACGATACGCAGTATTTT
v_gene: TRBV5-1; abundance: -; d_gene: -; j_gene: TRBJ2-5; CDR3aa: CASGGPDQETQYF; CDR3nt: TGCGCCAGCGGTGGTCCCGACCAAGAGACCCAGTACTTC
v_gene: TRBV6-4; abundance: once; d_gene: TRBD1; j_gene: TRBJ2-7; CDR3aa: CATRQGMCYEQYF; CDR3nt: TGTGCCACCCGACAGGGGATGTGCTACGAGCAGTACTTC
v_gene: TRBV7-2; abundance: -; d_gene: -; j_gene: TRBJ2-7; CDR3aa: CASSQGSRLYEQYF; CDR3nt: TGTGCCAGCAGCCAGGGGTCCAGACTCTACGAGCAGTACTTC
v_gene: TRBV5-4; abundance: -; d_gene: -; j_gene: TRBJ2-2; CDR3aa: CASSPGHTGELFF; CDR3nt: TGTGCCAGCAGCCCGGGACACACCGGGGAGCTGTTTTTT
v_gene: TRBV4-3; abundance: -; d_gene: -; j_gene: TRBJ1-1; CDR3aa: CASAGTLNTEAFF; CDR3nt: TGCGCCAGCGCGGGGACACTGAACACTGAAGCTTTCTTT
v_gene: TRBV10-3; abundance: -; d_gene: TRBD1; j_gene: TRBJ2-1; CDR3aa: CAINFKGTGVDEQFF; CDR3nt: TGTGCCATCAACTTCAAAGGGACAGGGGTCGATGAGCAGTTCTTC
v_gene: TRBV27; abundance: -; d_gene: TRBD2; j_gene: TRBJ2-2; CDR3aa: CASSLRGKAGVGAGELFF; CDR3nt: TGTGCCAGCAGTTTACGGGGGAAGGCGGGAGTAGGAGCCGGGGAGCTGTTTTTT